These 30 T cell receptor beta chains share one sample of origin, sequenced in a study of Tregs in tolerant kidney transplant recipients (dated by TCRdb to about 2019). The time point label, read with the paper, signifies: blood sample drawn before combined kidney and bone marrow transplant. Preparation of the library involved the immunoSEQ multiplex PCR assay. TCRdb retrieved this table from immuneACCESS and kept in-frame rearrangements only. Not all clones are present; in checked studies, unresolved V genes account for under half, and no reason is known for the remainder. This sample's table has entries for approximately 35,000 clones. The top ten hold 6.5% to 8% of the sample. The sample was CD8+ T cells from blood, taken before the transplant. The receptor set was obtained from a human donor who received a combined kidney and bone marrow transplant.

The covered CDR3 bases are TGCGCCAGCAGCTCTAATGGACAGCTCCAGGAGACC. It specifies CASSSNGQLQET. The entire CDR3 reads CASSSNGQLQETQYF. The rearrangement joins TRBV5-1 to TRBJ2-5; TRBD1 might be the D (6 bases). The CDR3 end is not reached by the read, which stops 3 residues before it; the germline J gene fills it in. V was shortened by 3 bases and J by 5 bases, with 17 bases between the two germline ends. Germline lookup yields CDR1 SGHRS and CDR2 YFSETQ. The CDR3 contains 15 residues.

Worth noting for this clone: With the read ending 3 residues before the CDR3 end, the germline J gene is used to fill in that end. The chain joins TRBV6-2 or TRBV6-3 to TRBJ2-7; D gene ambiguous. The CDR3 loop spans 12 amino acids. Germline V gene data show CDR1 as MNHEY and CDR2 as SVGEGT. The ends were cut back, 6 bases at V and 3 bases at J, with 9 bases in the middle. CDR3 amino acids: CASSPNYYEQYF. CDR3 DNA (partial): TGTGCCAGCAGCCCTAATTACTACGAG.

The CDR3 is CASSLGGVYNEQFF. The part of the CDR3 DNA that was read is TGTGCCAGCAGCTTAGGCGGGGTCTACAATGAG. V is TRBV7-2 and J is TRBJ2-1; TRBD2 is a possible D gene (6 bases). The observed sequence ends 3 residues before the CDR3 terminus, with the missing tail filled in from the germline J gene. The CDR3 contains 14 residues. The germline V gene has CDR1 SGHTA and CDR2 FQGNSA. With 1 base removed from V and 3 bases from J, the gap between germline ends came to 7 bases.

Comment on this clone: The read gets to within 3 residues of the CDR3 end, and the germline J gene fills in the rest. V usage is TRBV7-6 and J usage is TRBJ2-1; 15 positions agree with TRBD2. The CDR3 is 18 amino acids. V shed 5 bases, J shed 2 bases, and the junction held 7 bases outside the gene matches. The germline V gene encodes CDR1 SGHVS and CDR2 FNYEAQ. Partial CDR3 DNA: TGTGCCAGCAGCCCGGGACTAGCGGGAGGCCCTACCTACAATGAG. Translating gives CASSPGLAGGPTYNE. The whole CDR3 region reads CASSPGLAGGPTYNEQFF.

Concerning this clone: With the read ending 3 residues before the CDR3 end, the germline J gene is used to fill in that end. The chain uses TRBV19 and TRBJ1-1; no definite D call. CDR1 is LNHDA and CDR2 is SQIVND in the germline V gene (reference sequence). The CDR3 contains 12 residues. V was clipped by 4 bases and J by 5 bases, with 8 bases between them. CDR3: CASSTPGTEAFF. The CDR3 bases that were read are TGTGCCAGTAGTACCCCGGGGACTGAA.

The DNA read from the CDR3 is TGTGCCAGCAGCTTGACTAGCGGGAACTATGAG. It is translated as CASSLTSGNYE. From start to end, the CDR3 is CASSLTSGNYEQFF. The chain joins TRBV5-5 to TRBJ2-1, with TRBD2 identical over 10 bases. The read is 3 residues too short to cover the CDR3 end, so that end is filled in from the germline J gene. This CDR3 has 14 amino acids. The V gene's germline CDR1 is SGHKS and CDR2 YYEKEE (reference sequence). Unmatched junction bases numbered 3, after V lost 1 base and J lost 8 bases.

The CDR3 DNA, read in part, is TGTGCCAGTAGTATACTCACCGGGACTAGCCATGAG. This gives the protein CASSILTGTSHE. The complete CDR3 sequence is CASSILTGTSHEQFF. The rearrangement links TRBV19 to TRBJ2-1, with 9 nucleotides matching TRBD2. The CDR3 extends 3 residues past the end of the read, so its final part is completed from the germline J gene. This CDR3 contains 15 residues. The V gene end was trimmed by 2 bases and the J gene end by 8 bases; junction bases not matched to a gene: 7. CDR1 LNHDA and CDR2 SQIVND come from the germline V gene (reference sequence). Using reference TRBV19 and TRBJ2-1 for the parts outside the CDR3, the full variable domain is DGGITQSPKYLFRKEGQNVTLSCEQNLNHDAMYWYRQDPGQGLRLIYYSQIVNDFQKGDIAEGYSVSREKKESFPLTVTSAQKNPTAFYLCASSILTGTSHEQFFGPGTRLTVL.

Note on this clone: The read stops 3 residues short of the end of the CDR3; the missing end is completed from the germline J gene. The V call is TRBV30, the J call TRBJ2-7, with a weak D call TRBD2 (5 bases). The germline V gene encodes CDR1 GTSNPN and CDR2 SVGIG (reference sequence). The CDR3 is made up of 16 amino acids. V shed 2 bases and J shed 6 bases, with 23 bases lying between them. CDR3 DNA, as far as it was read: TGTGCCTGGAGTCAAATGTCCCTACCTATAAGCGGCGAG. Translated, it gives CAWSQMSLPISGE. The CDR3 as a whole reads CAWSQMSLPISGEQYF.

A remark on this clone: With the read ending 3 residues before the CDR3 end, the germline J gene is used to fill in that end. The chain uses TRBV7-7 and TRBJ2-3; TRBD2 matches 14 bases. This CDR3 region has 15 residues. Losses at the gene ends were 3 bases for V and 4 bases for J; bases not matched to a gene: 0. Per germline, CDR1 SSHAT and CDR2 FNYEAQ (reference sequence). This chain's CDR3 is CASSLTSGRADTQYF. The covered CDR3 bases are TGTGCCAGCAGCTTGACTAGCGGGAGGGCAGATACG.

On this clone: The missing CDR3 end, 3 residues past where the read stops, is filled in from the germline J gene. The chain employs TRBV20-1 and TRBJ2-1; TRBD2 is a possible D gene (7 bases). The V end lost 2 bases, the J end lost 4 bases, and 12 bases lay between the germline ends. The CDR3 has 14 amino acids. CDR1 is DFQATT and CDR2 is SNEGSKA in the germline V gene (reference sequence). This CDR3 reads CSARTGGGYNEQFF. The CDR3 DNA, read in part, is TGCAGTGCTAGAACGGGGGGCGGATACAATGAG.

Details on this clone: The read halts 3 residues ahead of the CDR3 end, with the missing end drawn from the germline J gene. V gene TRBV5-6 combines with J gene TRBJ1-6, with 7 bases fitting TRBD1. V gave up 4 bases and J gave up 4 bases; unmatched junction bases: 5. CDR1 and CDR2 from the germline V gene are SGHDT and YYEEEE. This CDR3 contains 15 residues. The CDR3 sequence: CASSLQGIYNSPLHF. Incomplete CDR3 DNA: TGTGCCAGCAGCCTACAGGGGATTTATAATTCACCC.

Details on this clone: The CDR3 extends 3 residues past the end of the read, so its final part is completed from the germline J gene. The chain uses TRBV11-2 and TRBJ1-3; maybe TRBD1 (6 bases). Trimming stripped 4 bases from V and 2 bases from J, with 9 bases between. This CDR3 contains 14 residues. Germline V gene data show CDR1 as SGHAT and CDR2 as FQNNGV. CDR3: CASSSRGTGNTIYF. The sequenced part of the CDR3 DNA is TGTGCCAGCAGCTCTAGGGGGACTGGAAACACC.

As regards this clone: Read coverage stops 3 residues before the CDR3 terminus; the germline J gene supplies the remainder. The chain links TRBV19 to TRBJ2-1; D call uncertain. The CDR3 is 14 residues long. The germline gives CDR1 LNHDA, CDR2 SQIVND (reference sequence). The V gene lost 7 bases and the J gene lost 9 bases, with 19 bases spanning the gap. CDR3 DNA, as far as it was read: TGTGCCAGTAACCCGAACCGTGGCGGCTTTGAG. Protein product: CASNPNRGGFE. The entire CDR3 protein is CASNPNRGGFEQFF.

About this clone: The read halts 3 residues ahead of the CDR3 end, with the missing end drawn from the germline J gene. This rearrangement joins TRBV7-6 to TRBJ2-1; D is uncertain. Germline values: CDR1 SGHVS, CDR2 FNYEAQ. Trimming left V 5 bases short and J 0 bases short, with 11 bases between. This CDR3 contains 15 residues. CDR3 protein: CASSLDLSSYNEQFF. CDR3 DNA, as far as it was read: TGTGCCAGCAGCCTCGACTTGAGCTCCTACAATGAG.

Comment on this clone: The CDR3 end lies 3 residues beyond the end of the read and is filled in from the germline J gene. The chain recombines TRBV29-1 with TRBJ1-1; 8 bases align to TRBD1. The V segment lost 7 bases and the J segment 3 bases; nucleotides outside the gene matches: 10. CDR3 length equals 14 residues. CDR1 is SQVTM, CDR2 ANQGSEA, per germline. The sequenced CDR3 bases are TGCAGCGCAAGCCACCAGGGGGCAGACACTGAA. This encodes CSASHQGADTE. The entire CDR3 is CSASHQGADTEAFF.

Comments on this clone: Coverage ceases 3 residues before the CDR3 finishes, and the germline J gene fills in the end. The chain uses TRBV19 and TRBJ2-1, with TRBD2 matching 12 bases. Germline V lookup: CDR1 LNHDA, CDR2 SQIVND (reference sequence). The CDR3 consists of 15 residues. Trimming cost V 5 bases and J 8 bases; bases outside gene matches: 7. CDR3: CASSGGLAGRDEQFF. The part of the CDR3 DNA that was read is TGTGCCAGTAGTGGCGGACTAGCGGGACGCGATGAG.

Of note for this clone: The read finishes 3 residues shy of the CDR3 end, and the germline J gene is used to complete it. The V gene is TRBV30, the J gene TRBJ2-7; D perhaps matches TRBD2 (5 bases). The CDR3 is 13 residues long. Trimming removed 3 bases from V and 4 bases from J, with 13 bases in between. Germline V gene sequence: CDR1 GTSNPN, CDR2 SVGIG (reference sequence). CDR3 sequence reads: CAWRASWSYEQYF. CDR3 bases read: TGTGCCTGGAGAGCTAGCTGGTCGTACGAG.

As regards this clone: The sequenced fragment ends 3 residues before the CDR3 boundary, so the rest is inferred from the germline J gene. J is TRBJ2-1 and V is TRBV6-2 or TRBV6-3; D possibly corresponds to TRBD1 (6 bases). V lost 2 bases and J 5 bases, leaving 13 bases between the germline ends. Germline loops: CDR1 MNHEY, CDR2 SVGEGT. The CDR3 extends over 15 amino acids. CDR3 DNA (partial): TGTGCCAGCAGTTACCCTTCGGACAGAAACAATGAG. Amino acids: CASSYPSDRNNE. The CDR3, in full, reads CASSYPSDRNNEQFF.

With regard to this clone: With the read ending 3 residues before the CDR3 end, the germline J gene is used to fill in that end. The chain combines TRBV6-2 or TRBV6-3 with TRBJ2-1; 8 nucleotides agree with TRBD1. Germline lookup yields CDR1 MNHEY and CDR2 SVGEGT. CDR3 length: 15 residues. V gave up 6 bases and J gave up 3 bases; unmatched junction bases: 7. CDR3 loop: CASRGRQGSYNEQFF. CDR3 DNA (partial): TGTGCCAGCAGGGGACGACAGGGGAGCTACAATGAG.

Worth noting for this clone: The CDR3 is cut off 3 residues early in the read; its end comes from the germline J gene. The chain links TRBV19 to TRBJ2-7; 10 bases match TRBD1. Germline CDR1 reads LNHDA; CDR2 reads SQIVND (reference sequence). V lost 5 bases to trimming and J lost 2 bases; unmatched junction nucleotides: 6. This CDR3 region has 15 residues. CDR3 bases read: TGTGCCAGTAGTGCCATTGGACAGGGGGCCTACGAG. Translation: CASSAIGQGAYE. The CDR3 as a whole reads CASSAIGQGAYEQYF.

On this clone itself: The CDR3 extends 3 residues past the end of the read, so its final part is completed from the germline J gene. The rearrangement uses TRBV7-2 and TRBJ1-1; D might be TRBD1 (5 bases). Deletions cut 5 bases from V and 4 bases from J, with 17 bases between. Germline-derived CDR1 and CDR2 are SGHTA and FQGNSA. This CDR3 is built from 15 residues. CDR3 residues: CASSPNAGPSTEAFF. The CDR3 bases that were read are TGTGCCAGCAGCCCCAACGCAGGGCCGAGCACTGAA. The full variable domain, with the rest looked up from reference TRBV7-2 and TRBJ1-1, is GAGVSQSPSNKVTEKGKDVELRCDPISGHTALYWYRQSLGQGLEFLIYFQGNSAPDKSGLPSDRFSAERTGGSVSTLTIQRTQQEDSAVYLCASSPNAGPSTEAFFGQGTRLTVV.

Worth noting for this clone: Read data end 3 residues before the CDR3 end; the end is taken from the germline J gene. The chain couples TRBV7-6 to TRBJ1-2, with 7 bases aligning to TRBD1. The CDR3 has 16 residues. Trimming took 3 bases from V and 4 from J; bases not matched to a gene: 11. Germline V gene sequence: CDR1 SGHVS, CDR2 FNYEAQ. CDR3 sequence reads: CASSLGAGTALYGYTF. The sequenced CDR3 bases are TGTGCCAGCAGCTTGGGGGCCGGGACAGCCCTCTATGGC.

Concerning this clone: The sequenced fragment ends 3 residues before the CDR3 boundary, so the rest is inferred from the germline J gene. The chain has TRBV19 and TRBJ2-7, with D possibly being TRBD1 (7 bases). Germline CDR1 is LNHDA and CDR2 is SQIVND (reference sequence). CDR3 length: 12 amino acids. V dropped 2 bases and J dropped 6 bases, with 8 bases sitting between them. CDR3 in amino acids: CASSIQGGEQYF. Partial CDR3 DNA: TGTGCCAGTAGTATACAGGGGGGCGAG. Full variable domain (outside the CDR3, taken from reference TRBV19 and TRBJ2-7): DGGITQSPKYLFRKEGQNVTLSCEQNLNHDAMYWYRQDPGQGLRLIYYSQIVNDFQKGDIAEGYSVSREKKESFPLTVTSAQKNPTAFYLCASSIQGGEQYFGPGTRLTVT.

Of note for this clone: The read is 3 residues too short to cover the CDR3 end, so that end is filled in from the germline J gene. J is TRBJ1-1 and V is TRBV19, with D possibly matching TRBD1 (5 bases). The CDR3 contains 11 residues. Germline V gives CDR1 LNHDA, CDR2 SQIVND (reference sequence). V lost 6 bases and J lost 7, with 9 bases in between. CDR3 residues: CASSLGGEAFF. CDR3 DNA (partial): TGTGCCAGTAGCCTGGGGGGTGAA.

Concerning this clone: The read is 3 residues too short to cover the CDR3 end, so that end is filled in from the germline J gene. The chain couples TRBV5-1 to TRBJ1-5, with D possibly matching TRBD1 (6 bases). Germline values: CDR1 SGHRS, CDR2 YFSETQ. CDR3 length: 13 amino acids. V lost 4 bases to trimming and J lost 9 bases, with 14 bases between them. The CDR3 loop reads CASSLDSSPPQHF. Partial CDR3 DNA: TGCGCCAGCAGCCTGGACAGCAGTCCGCCC.

With regard to this clone: The missing CDR3 end, 3 residues past where the read stops, is filled in from the germline J gene. V and J are TRBV19 and TRBJ2-7; TRBD2 agrees at 8 bases. V trimming: 2 bases; J trimming: 5 bases; junction bases outside the gene matches: 5. This CDR3 contains 14 residues. Germline CDR1 is LNHDA and CDR2 is SQIVND (reference sequence). CDR3 DNA (partial): TGTGCCAGTAGTATATGCGGGAGGCGCGACGAG. It translates to CASSICGRRDE. The full CDR3 reads CASSICGRRDEQYF.

As regards this clone: The read falls 3 residues short of the CDR3 end, and the missing part is taken from the germline J gene. J is TRBJ1-1 and V is TRBV2, with D uncertain. Trimming took off 5 bases at V and 2 bases at J, with 12 bases between the two ends. CDR3 length: 14 residues. Germline CDR1 SNHLY, CDR2 FYNNEI. The CDR3 is CASSYPGSNTEAFF. The part of the CDR3 DNA that was read is TGTGCCAGCAGTTATCCAGGATCCAACACTGAA.

To note about this clone: The read halts 3 residues ahead of the CDR3 end, with the missing end drawn from the germline J gene. The V call is TRBV18, the J call TRBJ2-7; TRBD1 might be the D (6 bases). Germline CDR1 and CDR2: KGHSH and LQKENI. Trimming left V 4 bases short and J 5 bases short, with 15 bases between. The CDR3 is 14 amino acids. Incomplete CDR3 DNA: TGTGCCAGCTCACACCGGGACAATCACCACGAG. This gives the protein CASSHRDNHHE. The full CDR3 is CASSHRDNHHEQYF.

Remarks on this clone: The read terminates 3 residues ahead of where the CDR3 ends, so the germline J gene completes it. The chain has TRBV5-1 and TRBJ1-2; 11 positions agree with TRBD1. Germline V CDR1 and CDR2: SGHRS, YFSETQ. The CDR3 contains 16 residues. The V gene end was trimmed by 4 bases and the J gene end by 2 bases; junction bases not matched to a gene: 7. CDR3 sequence reads: CASSGGQGGVNYGYTF. The DNA read from the CDR3 is TGCGCCAGCAGCGGGGGACAGGGGGGAGTAAACTATGGC.

Comment on this clone: The read ends 3 residues early relative to the CDR3; the germline J gene fills the gap. The chain has TRBV10-3 and TRBJ1-2; the D gene is possibly TRBD1 (5 bases). CDR3 length: 15 amino acids. Deletions cut 0 bases from V and 4 bases from J, with 12 bases between. In germline, CDR1 is ENHRY, CDR2 SYGVKD. The CDR3 here is CAISESEQVLYGYTF. Incomplete CDR3 DNA: TGTGCCATCAGTGAGTCGGAACAGGTCCTCTATGGC.